Here is one T cell receptor (beta chain) with its context. The antigen is unknown. These data come from a study of shared clonotypes between healthy human individuals. Here immunoSEQ multiplex PCR was the method, and the copy in TCRdb shows in-frame clones only, minus some. The data hold about 2.4 million clones, with 90% to 95% observed a single time. Study findings and constraints: There were few donors, and this limited the genetic and exposure-history diversity represented.

Trimming took 7 bases from V and 5 from J, leaving 15 bases between them. The CDR3 extends over 14 amino acids. Germline assignment: CDR1 MDHEN and CDR2 SYDVKM. The rearrangement joins TRBV28 to TRBJ1-5; no clear D. This TCR was recovered from a man aged 18 to 29 in good health. Some clones in this sample may be carry-over from other donors' samples. Material for sequencing was naive CD4+ T cells from PBMCs. The subset is: CD45RA+ positively selected. The CDR3 is CASTQPGRHQPQHF. The CDR3 nucleotides are TGTGCCAGCACCCAGCCGGGTCGTCATCAGCCCCAGCATTTT.